The TCR beta chain described here comes from a study of blood T cells in healthy people across ages. Findings and caveats of the study: Donor CMV infection status was unknown, possibly confounding age-related changes in expanded clonotypes. With age, beta diversity per million T cells declined roughly linearly, significantly by roughly 40. Whereas aged donors had fewer naive CD4+ cells, long-lived donors had more of them and higher diversity.

Next came a second PCR, run for about 7 to 12 cycles, which used a sample-barcoded 5' primer along with a J-beta primer mix. Via MiXCR, TCRdb re-called the 5' RACE reads, giving one row per CDR3 protein. The data contain 600,000 to 900,000 distinct CDR3 sequences, 20% to 30% of them singletons. Germline V CDR1 and CDR2: SQVTM, ANQGSEA. Trimming took off 7 bases at V and 0 bases at J, with 12 bases between the two ends. The CDR3 length is 13 residues. This clonotype occurred a few times. The antigen is unknown. The same sample was also studied in work on T cells of mothers and their children.

The clonotype originates from a boy between 10 and 17 years old in good health. This chain uses TRBV29-1 with TRBJ2-5; D unresolved. The sample consisted of blood. CDR3: CSAAPAYQETQYF. The CDR3 region has the DNA TGCAGCGCTGCGCCGGCCTACCAAGAGACCCAGTACTTC.